This passage covers 5 T cell receptor beta chains from one sample sequenced in a study of blood T cell repertoires in COVID-19. This table comes from immunoSEQ multiplex PCR, and its TCRdb copy is limited to in-frame clones, with some not included. The sample yields roughly 36,000 clones, 90% to 95% seen once. Sequencing was performed on peripheral blood. These receptors came from a human donor with active COVID-19. The donor label of this sample is uncertain.

V is TRBV11-1 and J is TRBJ1-1; tentatively, D is TRBD1 (5 bases). V lost 5 bases to trimming and J lost 2 bases, with 12 bases between them. The CDR3 has 14 amino acids. Germline lookup yields CDR1 SGHAT and CDR2 FQDESV (reference sequence). The CDR3 sequence: CASSPRQFNTEAFF. The CDR3, as DNA: TGTGCCAGCAGCCCGCGACAGTTTAACACTGAAGCTTTCTTT.

The chain links TRBV24-1 to TRBJ2-7; 7 bases agree with TRBD1. The ends lost 3 bases at V and 2 bases at J; junction bases unmatched: 9. From germline, CDR1 is KGHDR and CDR2 SFDVKD. CDR3 length: 16 residues. Written as DNA, the CDR3 is TGTGCCACCAGTGATAACAGGGGCCCCGGGGCCTACGAGCAGTACTTC. This translates into CATSDNRGPGAYEQYF.

The chain couples TRBV6-6 to TRBJ2-1, with 12 nucleotides matching TRBD2. Trimming removed 2 bases from V and 9 bases from J; junction bases left unmatched: 8. Germline CDR1 is MNHNY and CDR2 is SVGAGI (reference sequence). The CDR3 extends over 16 amino acids. CDR3 sequence reads: CASSYTPPLAGGEQFF. In DNA form, the CDR3 reads TGTGCCAGCAGTTACACCCCACCACTAGCGGGAGGTGAGCAGTTCTTC.

The CDR3 reads CASSVAAGGTSGTQYF. DNA of the CDR3: TGTGCCAGCAGCGTAGCCGCAGGGGGGACCTCCGGGACGCAGTATTTT. The rearrangement joins TRBV9 to TRBJ2-3; D possibly corresponds to TRBD1 (7 bases). There are 16 residues in the CDR3. V was pared by 0 bases and J by 9 bases, with 20 bases between. In germline, CDR1 is SGDLS, CDR2 YYNGEE.

DNA of the CDR3: TGCGCCAGCAGCTCTAGCCGGGACAGGATCAACGAGCAGTACTTC. It codes for CASSSSRDRINEQYF. V and J are TRBV4-1 and TRBJ2-7; 8 bases match TRBD1. The ends lost 5 bases at V and 5 bases at J; junction bases unmatched: 11. The CDR3 is 15 amino acids. Germline V CDR1 and CDR2: MGHRA, YSYEKL.